Listed here is a single TCR beta chain. Antigen unknown. Researchers ran the assay at a deep level. Sequencing used immunoSEQ multiplex PCR; TCRdb keeps in-frame clones, though not all of them. The sample holds about 2 million clones, roughly 95% seen once. The entry originates in a study of shared clonotypes between healthy human individuals. Naive CD8 cells were CD45RO-negative, positively selected for CCR7, excluding terminally differentiated effector memory CD45RA+ cells. Notes on the study in general: Against clonotypes common to all four donors, non-shared ones had lower generation probabilities. Tissue TCR repertoires likely differ from these blood-only repertoires. What limited the represented genetic and exposure-history diversity was the small number of donors.

Germline assignment: CDR1 MNHEY and CDR2 SMNVEV (reference sequence). V lost 4 bases to trimming and J lost 3 bases, with 10 bases between them. This CDR3 is built from 14 residues. The sequence derives from a man younger than 35 in good health. This sequence joins TRBV27 and TRBJ1-5; TRBD1 is a possible D gene (6 bases). Specimen: naive CD8+ T cells sorted from blood. The CDR3 loop is CASSSGQHNQPQHF. In DNA, the CDR3 is TGTGCCAGCAGTTCGGGACAACACAATCAGCCCCAGCATTTT.